This is a list of T cell receptor beta chains from one sample in a study of somatic mutations in cytotoxic T cells in rheumatoid arthritis. Clones were sequenced by immunoSEQ multiplex PCR, and TCRdb holds only the in-frame ones, with some missing. The sample yields some 930 clones, roughly four fifths seen once. What was sequenced was CD8+ T cells sorted from blood. The receptors shown here come from a woman aged 60-75 years with rheumatoid arthritis. CDR3s include the opening cysteine and the closing phenylalanine or tryptophan. Expanded clones are given a class, and other clones once, few, many or no size at all.

V gene	clone size	J gene	CDR3 protein
TRBV5-8	-	TRBJ2-6	CASRKYHPQSRANVLTF
TRBV5-6	-	TRBJ2-7	CASSSPRGTDPSYEQYF
TRBV4-3	-	TRBJ2-5	CASSQDWPGGLAETQYF
TRBV28	-	TRBJ2-7	CASSPGPGGYEQYF
TRBV7-9	once	TRBJ1-6	CASSLARHRENSPLHF
TRBV9	-	TRBJ2-7	CASSARPGTSGLSYEQYF
TRBV10-1	-	TRBJ1-5	CASGRQNTPPNQPQHF
TRBV6-5	once	TRBJ1-2	CASSSPRVVNYGYTF
TRBV4-1	-	TRBJ1-5	CASSQYTPSPQHF
TRBV14	-	-	CASSQDWRGYEQYF
TRBV7-9	once	TRBJ2-2	CASSEGVGELFF
TRBV6-1	once	TRBJ2-1	CASSEASGTGVDEQFF
TRBV7-3	once	TRBJ2-7	CASSFGTSGTYEQYF
TRBV7-6	-	TRBJ2-1	CASSLDHQGNEDEQFF
TRBV9	-	TRBJ1-1	CASSVAYRGTEAFF
TRBV7-9	-	TRBJ2-1	CASKGQVNEQFF
TRBV4-1	-	TRBJ2-7	CASSQVGLADQYF
TRBV5-1	-	TRBJ1-2	CASSLAEGDGYTF
TRBV25-1	-	TRBJ2-5	CASSETLNRETQYF
TRBV18	-	TRBJ2-7	CASSPGLAEYEQYF
TRBV5-5	-	TRBJ1-2	CASSFFDTTYGYTF
TRBV5-1	-	TRBJ2-7	CASSWTGPAYEQYF
TRBV7-8	-	TRBJ2-3	CASRKPGLAEIPTDTQYF
TRBV10-3	-	TRBJ1-2	CASSSTGGSGYTF
TRBV10-3	few	TRBJ1-1	CATASLMGRLDTEAFF
TRBV27	-	TRBJ1-6	CASSFSGPINSPLHF
TRBV4-3	-	TRBJ1-6	CASSQYLPGLLASPLHF
TRBV7-2	once	TRBJ1-3	CASSLAMFGDTIYF
TRBV5-1	-	TRBJ1-5	CASSAGTGSQPQHF
TRBV4-1	-	TRBJ1-2	CASSQDSSVYYGYTF
TRBV6-1	-	TRBJ1-5	CASSEPGQASQPQHF
TRBV9	once	TRBJ2-1	CASSEQGALVNEQFF
TRBV5-5	once	TRBJ2-1	CASSLRVINEQFF
TRBV6-5	once	TRBJ1-1	CASSGRGSTEAFF
TRBV5-1	-	TRBJ1-3	CASSSGSSGNTIYF
TRBV19	-	TRBJ2-1	CASSISQGFNEQFF
TRBV7-9	-	TRBJ2-1	CASSPGQGADEQFF
TRBV28	-	TRBJ2-1	CASSPDRDSRYNEQFF
TRBV27	-	TRBJ2-3	CASSSGLAGGLLSDTQYF
TRBV6-1	-	TRBJ2-1	CASSERLAGGHEQFF
TRBV6-1	-	TRBJ1-6	CASSENDRSGDSPLHF
TRBV7-3	-	TRBJ2-1	CASSPGSPHNEQFF
TRBV5-5	-	TRBJ1-5	CASSLGPGQGIQSNQPQHF
TRBV18	-	TRBJ1-2	CASSLGQVPYYGYTF
TRBV2	-	TRBJ2-7	CASSEAGDEQYF
TRBV7-9	-	TRBJ1-4	CASSLSDRGPINEKLFF
TRBV7-3	-	TRBJ1-1	CASSSLIDTEAFF
TRBV29-1	-	TRBJ2-7	CSVLAGYPYEQYF
TRBV6-1	-	TRBJ1-1	CASSEYRGGSTEAFF
TRBV19	-	TRBJ1-5	CASSPPRGRYQANQPQHF